This T cell receptor beta chain came from a study of T cell responses to AZD1222 COVID-19 vaccine. Study summary: Second-dose timings of about 4 or about 12 weeks were pooled.

This CDR3 has 12 amino acids. Per germline, CDR1 ENHRY and CDR2 SYGVKD. V was pared by 4 bases and J by 5 bases, with 8 bases between. Notes on the study in general: After two AZD1222 doses, spike-specific TCR breadth and depth rose versus day 0.

A note on this clone: Antigen: not known.

The method was immunoSEQ multiplex PCR; TCRdb's version includes in-frame clones alone and lacks a portion of them. The sample lists about 160,000 clones, roughly 86% occurring once. The J gene is TRBJ1-1, the V gene TRBV10-3; D remains ambiguous. This sequence originates from an adult in good health. This specimen was peripheral blood, taken on day 0 of AZD1222 vaccination. The CDR3 region is CAISGLGTEAFF. The CDR3 DNA is TGTGCCATCAGTGGCCTTGGGACTGAAGCTTTCTTT.